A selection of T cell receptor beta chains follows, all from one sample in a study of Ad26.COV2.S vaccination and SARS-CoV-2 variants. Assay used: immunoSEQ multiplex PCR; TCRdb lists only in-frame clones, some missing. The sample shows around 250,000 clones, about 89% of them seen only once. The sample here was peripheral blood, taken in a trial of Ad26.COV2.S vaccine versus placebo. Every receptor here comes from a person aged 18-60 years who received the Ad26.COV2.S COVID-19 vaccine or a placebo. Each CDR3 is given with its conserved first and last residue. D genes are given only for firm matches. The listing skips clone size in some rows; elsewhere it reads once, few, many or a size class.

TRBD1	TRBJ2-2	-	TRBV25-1	CASTQGQGFAGELFF	TGTGCCAGCACCCAAGGACAGGGGTTCGCCGGGGAGCTGTTTTTT
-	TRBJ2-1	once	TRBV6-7	CASSYQHHRDFSYNEQFF	TGTGCCAGCAGTTACCAACACCACAGGGATTTCTCCTACAATGAGCAGTTCTTC
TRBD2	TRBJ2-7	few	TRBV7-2	CASRLAGGPYEQYF	TGTGCCAGCAGACTAGCGGGGGGGCCCTACGAGCAGTACTTC
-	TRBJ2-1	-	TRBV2	CASSELYNEQFF	TGTGCCAGCAGTGAGTTATACAATGAGCAGTTCTTC
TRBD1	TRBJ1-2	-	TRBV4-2	CASSQSTGGPYGYTF	TGTGCCAGCAGCCAATCGACAGGGGGGCCTTATGGCTACACCTTC
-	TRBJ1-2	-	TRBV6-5	CASSYSVGSYGYTF	TGTGCCAGCAGTTACTCGGTGGGCAGCTATGGCTACACCTTC
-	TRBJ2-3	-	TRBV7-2	CASSMQPRSSTDTQYF	TGTGCCAGCAGCATGCAGCCCCGCTCGAGCACAGATACGCAGTATTTT
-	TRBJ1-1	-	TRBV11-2	CASSLGTEAFF	TGTGCCAGCAGCTTAGGAACTGAAGCTTTCTTT
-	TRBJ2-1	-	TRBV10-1	CASSEVDREQFF	TGCGCCAGCAGTGAGGTGGACAGAGAGCAGTTCTTC
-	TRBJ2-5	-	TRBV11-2	CASSLVSGGQETQYF	TGTGCCAGCAGCTTAGTATCCGGGGGCCAAGAGACCCAGTACTTC
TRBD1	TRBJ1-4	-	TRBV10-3	CAISAGQGDEKLFF	TGTGCCATCAGTGCGGGACAGGGGGACGAAAAACTGTTTTTT
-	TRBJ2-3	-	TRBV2	CASGRLTSTDTQYF	TGTGCCAGCGGAAGACTAACTAGCACAGATACGCAGTATTTT
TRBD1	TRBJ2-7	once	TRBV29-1	CSVTGTGSYEQYF	TGCAGCGTTACCGGGACAGGCTCCTACGAGCAGTACTTC
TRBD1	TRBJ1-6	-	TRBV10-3	CASRAGTVYNSPLHF	TGTGCCTCCAGGGCCGGGACAGTCTATAATTCACCCCTCCACTTT
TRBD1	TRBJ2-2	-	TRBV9	CASSAGQGANTGELFF	TGTGCCAGCAGCGCGGGGCAGGGGGCGAACACCGGGGAGCTGTTTTTT
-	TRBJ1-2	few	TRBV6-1	CASSEGYGYTF	TGTGCCAGCAGTGAAGGGTATGGCTACACCTTC
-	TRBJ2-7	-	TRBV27	CASSFSHRTSSYEQYF	TGTGCCAGCAGTTTCTCCCATCGGACCTCTTCCTACGAGCAGTACTTC
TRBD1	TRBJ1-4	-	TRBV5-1	CASSLSGTGGGKLFF	TGCGCCAGCAGCCTTTCCGGGACAGGGGGAGGAAAACTGTTTTTT
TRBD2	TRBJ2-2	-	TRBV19	CASSIDYGPSGGWNTGELFF	TGTGCCAGTAGTATAGATTACGGCCCTAGCGGGGGATGGAACACCGGGGAGCTGTTTTTT
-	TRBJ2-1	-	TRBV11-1	CASSLQGPGVGNEQFF	TGTGCCAGCAGCTTACAGGGCCCCGGGGTCGGCAATGAGCAGTTCTTC
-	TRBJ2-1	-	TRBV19	CASSAGHINNEQFF	TGTGCCAGTAGTGCGGGACACATTAACAATGAGCAGTTCTTC
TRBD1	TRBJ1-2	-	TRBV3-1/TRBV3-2	CASSQRDRGNYGYTF	TGTGCCAGCAGCCAGCGGGACAGGGGGAACTATGGCTACACCTTC
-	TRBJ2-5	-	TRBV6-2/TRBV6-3	CASSYGRSEGETQYF	TGTGCCAGCAGTTACGGAAGGTCTGAGGGGGAGACCCAGTACTTC
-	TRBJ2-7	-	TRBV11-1	CASSYRQFGEQYF	TGTGCCAGCAGCTATCGACAGTTCGGGGAGCAGTACTTC
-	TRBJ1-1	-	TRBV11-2	CASSLQGTEAFF	TGTGCCAGCAGCTTACAGGGCACTGAAGCTTTCTTT
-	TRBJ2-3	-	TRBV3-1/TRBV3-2	CATRTDTQYF	TGTGCCACCAGGACTGATACGCAGTATTTT
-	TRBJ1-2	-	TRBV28	CASSLDRVYGYTF	TGTGCCAGCAGTTTGGACAGAGTCTATGGCTACACCTTC
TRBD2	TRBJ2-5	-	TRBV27	CASTRLSSGGETQYF	TGTGCCAGCACACGGCTATCCTCGGGGGGGGAGACCCAGTACTTC
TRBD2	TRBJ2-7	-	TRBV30	CAWSGSGGREQYF	TGTGCCTGGAGTGGTAGCGGGGGTCGGGAGCAGTACTTC
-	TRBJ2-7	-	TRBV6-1	CASSPSGYEQYF	TGTGCCAGCAGCCCTTCGGGGTACGAGCAGTACTTC
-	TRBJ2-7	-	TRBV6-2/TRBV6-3	CASIPGGASSYEQYF	TGTGCCAGCATCCCTGGCGGGGCGAGCTCCTACGAGCAGTACTTC
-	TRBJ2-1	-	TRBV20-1	CSASTSVHEQFF	TGCAGTGCTAGTACCAGTGTCCATGAGCAGTTCTTC
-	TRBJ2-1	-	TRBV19	CASSIGNEQFF	TGTGCCAGTAGTATCGGCAATGAGCAGTTCTTC
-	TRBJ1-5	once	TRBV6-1	CASSEVGGERQPQHF	TGTGCCAGCAGTGAGGTTGGGGGAGAACGTCAGCCCCAGCATTTT
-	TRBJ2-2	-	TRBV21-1	CASSKLTGTGAGELFF	TGTGCCAGCAGCAAACTAACCGGGACAGGGGCCGGGGAGCTGTTTTTT